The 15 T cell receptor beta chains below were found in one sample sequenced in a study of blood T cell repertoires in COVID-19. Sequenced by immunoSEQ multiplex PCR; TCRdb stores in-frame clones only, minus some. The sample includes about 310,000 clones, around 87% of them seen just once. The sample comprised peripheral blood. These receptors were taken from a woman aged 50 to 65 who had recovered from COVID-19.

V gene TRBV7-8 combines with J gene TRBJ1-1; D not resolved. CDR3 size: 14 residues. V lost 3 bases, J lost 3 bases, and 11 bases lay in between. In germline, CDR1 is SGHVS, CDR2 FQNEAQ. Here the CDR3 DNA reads TGTGCCAGCAGCTTGGGGAGGAGGGACACTGAAGCTTTCTTT. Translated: CASSLGRRDTEAFF.

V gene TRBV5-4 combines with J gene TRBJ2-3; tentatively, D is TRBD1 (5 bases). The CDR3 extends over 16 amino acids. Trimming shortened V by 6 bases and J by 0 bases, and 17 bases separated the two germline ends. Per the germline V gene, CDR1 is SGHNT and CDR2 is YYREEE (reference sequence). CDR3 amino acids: CASTLSRGSSTDTQYF. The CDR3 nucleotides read TGTGCCAGCACCCTCTCAAGGGGCTCTAGCACAGATACGCAGTATTTT.

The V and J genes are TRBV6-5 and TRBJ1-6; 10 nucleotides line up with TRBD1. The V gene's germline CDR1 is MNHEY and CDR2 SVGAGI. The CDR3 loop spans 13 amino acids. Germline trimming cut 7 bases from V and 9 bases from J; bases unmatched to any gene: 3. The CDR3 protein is CASIRDRGSPLHF. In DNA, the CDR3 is TGTGCCAGCATACGGGACAGGGGTTCACCCCTCCACTTT.

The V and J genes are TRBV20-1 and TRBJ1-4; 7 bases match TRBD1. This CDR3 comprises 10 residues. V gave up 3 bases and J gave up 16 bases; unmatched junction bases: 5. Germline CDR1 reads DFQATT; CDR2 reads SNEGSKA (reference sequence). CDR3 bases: TGCAGTGCTAGGGAGACAGGGCAGTTTTTT. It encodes CSARETGQFF.

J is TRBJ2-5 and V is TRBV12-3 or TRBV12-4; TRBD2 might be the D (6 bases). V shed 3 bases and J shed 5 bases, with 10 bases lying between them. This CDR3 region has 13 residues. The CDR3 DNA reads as TGTGCCAGCAGTTTTGGGGGGTTGGAGACCCAGTACTTC. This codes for CASSFGGLETQYF.

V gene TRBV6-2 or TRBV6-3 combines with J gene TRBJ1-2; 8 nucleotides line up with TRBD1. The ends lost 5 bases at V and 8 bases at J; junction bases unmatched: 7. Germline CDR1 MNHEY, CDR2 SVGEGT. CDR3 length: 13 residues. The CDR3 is CASSARQGFGYTF. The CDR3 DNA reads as TGTGCCAGCAGTGCCCGACAGGGGTTCGGCTACACCTTC.

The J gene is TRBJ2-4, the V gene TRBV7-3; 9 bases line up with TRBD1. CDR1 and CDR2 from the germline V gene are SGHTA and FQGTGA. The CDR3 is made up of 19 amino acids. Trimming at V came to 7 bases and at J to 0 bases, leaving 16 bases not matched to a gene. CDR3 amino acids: CASTSTGQGVTLAKNIQYF. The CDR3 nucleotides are TGTGCCAGCACCTCAACGGGACAGGGAGTTACATTAGCCAAAAACATTCAGTACTTC.

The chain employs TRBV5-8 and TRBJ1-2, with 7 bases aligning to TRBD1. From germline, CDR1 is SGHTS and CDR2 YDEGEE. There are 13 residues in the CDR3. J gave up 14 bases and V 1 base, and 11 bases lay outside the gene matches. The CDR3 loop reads CASSLKGARIYTF. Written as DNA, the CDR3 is TGTGCCAGCAGCTTGAAGGGGGCGCGGATTTATACCTTC.

CDR3 coding DNA: TGTGCCAGCAGTTACAATCCAGAATATAACTACGAGCAGTACTTC. As protein: CASSYNPEYNYEQYF. The chain is built from TRBV6-6 and TRBJ2-7; D remains ambiguous. Germline loops: CDR1 MNHNY, CDR2 SVGAGI (reference sequence). The CDR3 is 15 amino acids. V was cut by 2 bases and J by 3 bases, with 14 bases left in between.

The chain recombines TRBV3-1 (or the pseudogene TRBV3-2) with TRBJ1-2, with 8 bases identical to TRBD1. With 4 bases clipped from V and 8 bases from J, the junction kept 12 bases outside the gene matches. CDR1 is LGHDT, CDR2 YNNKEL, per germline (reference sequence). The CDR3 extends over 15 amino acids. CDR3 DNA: TGTGCCAGCAGCCCTCAGGGGGCCTTAAATATAGGCTACACCTTC. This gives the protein CASSPQGALNIGYTF.

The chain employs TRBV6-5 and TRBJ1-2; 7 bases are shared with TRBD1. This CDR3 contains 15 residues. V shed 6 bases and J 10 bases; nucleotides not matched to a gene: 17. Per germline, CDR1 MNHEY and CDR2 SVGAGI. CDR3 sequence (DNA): TGTGCCAGCAGGGACCCGTCACAGGGGAAGTTTGTCTACACCTTC. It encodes CASRDPSQGKFVYTF.

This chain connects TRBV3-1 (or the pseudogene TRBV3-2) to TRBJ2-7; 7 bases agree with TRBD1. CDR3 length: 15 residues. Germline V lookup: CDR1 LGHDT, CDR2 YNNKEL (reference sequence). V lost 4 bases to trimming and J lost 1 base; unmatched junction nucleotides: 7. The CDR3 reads CASSPGTAFSYEQYF. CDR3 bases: TGTGCCAGCAGCCCGGGGACAGCGTTTTCCTACGAGCAGTACTTC.

This chain's CDR3 is CASSQGGYRTRFSEQYF. The CDR3 nucleotides read TGTGCCAGCAGCCAAGGAGGATATAGGACTAGATTTTCCGAGCAGTACTTC. This chain connects TRBV14 to TRBJ2-7; 7 bases line up with TRBD2. The length of the CDR3 is 17 residues. Germline V gene data show CDR1 as SGHDN and CDR2 as FVKESK. Losses at the gene ends were 1 base for V and 6 bases for J; bases not matched to a gene: 15.

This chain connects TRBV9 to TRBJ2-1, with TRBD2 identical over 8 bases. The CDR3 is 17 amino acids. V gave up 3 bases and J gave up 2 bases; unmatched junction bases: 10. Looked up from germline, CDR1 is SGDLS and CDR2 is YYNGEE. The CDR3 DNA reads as TGTGCCAGCAGCGAATCCTCAGCGGGAGTGGCCTACAATGAGCAGTTCTTC. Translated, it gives CASSESSAGVAYNEQFF. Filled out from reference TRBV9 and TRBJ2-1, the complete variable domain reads DSGVTQTPKHLITATGQRVTLRCSPRSGDLSVYWYQQSLDQGLQFLIQYYNGEERAKGNILERFSAQQFPDLHSELNLSSLELGDSALYFCASSESSAGVAYNEQFFGPGTRLTVL.

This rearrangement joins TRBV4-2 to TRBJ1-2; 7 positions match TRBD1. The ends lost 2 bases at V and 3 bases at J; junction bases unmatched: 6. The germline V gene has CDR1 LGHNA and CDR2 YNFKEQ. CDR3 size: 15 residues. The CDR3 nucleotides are TGTGCCAGCAGCCAATTTTACGGACAGGACTATGGCTACACCTTC. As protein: CASSQFYGQDYGYTF.